The T cell receptor beta chain under discussion was sequenced for a study of blood T cell repertoires in COVID-19. Sequencing was performed with immunoSEQ multiplex PCR; in TCRdb, only in-frame clones are kept and a portion is missing. The data contain hundreds of thousands of clones, around 90% of them seen just once; the ten biggest clones take up 0.95% to 1.3%. There are 16 residues in the CDR3. Germline V gene data show CDR1 as MNHEY and CDR2 as SMNVEV (reference sequence). V gave up 1 base and J gave up 5 bases, with 14 bases separating them. Enrollment of patients from Seattle took place during active infection, with longitudinal follow-up.

The sequence was obtained from a woman aged 40-49 years with COVID-19, enrolled during active disease. The chain has TRBV27 and TRBJ2-2; tentatively, D is TRBD1 (5 bases). The sequenced material came from peripheral blood. Here the CDR3 DNA reads TGTGCCAGCAGTTTATTTTTAGGGGAATTTACCGGGGAGCTGTTTTTT. This encodes CASSLFLGEFTGELFF.